These 29 T cell receptor beta chains were all obtained from the same sample, sequenced in a study of Graves' ophthalmopathy and Graves' hyperthyroidism. Transcripts of RNA were the source for amplifying TCR beta CDR3 regions. Second-round multiplex PCR followed a first-round RT-PCR using HTBI primers. A single record per CDR3 protein comes from TCRdb applying MiXCR to the multiplex PCR reads. The sample lists approximately 500,000 distinct CDR3 sequences, about 15% occurring once. Specimen: blood. The source is a woman in her 30s with Graves' ophthalmopathy.

The table lists this clonotype with many counts. The V gene is TRBV20-1, the J gene TRBJ2-7; TRBD2 is a possible D gene (6 bases). The CDR3 totals 16 residues. Germline values: CDR1 DFQATT, CDR2 SNEGSKA (reference sequence). The V and J ends lost 5 bases and 4 bases respectively, with 24 bases between them. The CDR3 here is CSAGTQRSSYRYEQYF. The DNA of the CDR3 is TGCAGTGCTGGGACTCAGAGGTCTAGCTATCGGTACGAGCAGTACTTC.

This clonotype has a count of ten or more. The gene calls are TRBV11-2 and TRBJ2-7; tentatively, D is TRBD2 (6 bases). The V gene's germline CDR1 is SGHAT and CDR2 FQNNGV. Trimming removed 4 bases from V and 0 bases from J, with 19 bases in between. This CDR3 is 17 amino acids long. CDR3 protein: CASSSGWTIAVSYEQYF. CDR3 coding DNA: TGTGCCAGCAGCTCAGGATGGACTATAGCGGTCTCCTACGAGCAGTACTTC.

This clonotype was counted at least ten times. The J gene is TRBJ1-5, the V gene TRBV10-3, with D possibly being TRBD1 (6 bases). V gave up 2 bases and J gave up 6 bases, with 14 bases separating them. Germline V gene sequence: CDR1 ENHRY, CDR2 SYGVKD. The CDR3 runs 15 residues. CDR3 sequence (DNA): TGTGCCATCAGTGAGAGACAGGCTGAAAGTCAGCCCCAGCATTTT. Protein sequence: CAISERQAESQPQHF.

About this clonotype itself: This could be a read error, since a much larger clone is one nucleotide away. The CDR3: CASSPRATNTGELFF. In DNA form, the CDR3 reads TGTGCCAGCAGCCCTCGTGCCACGAACACCGGGGAGCTGTTTTTT. J is TRBJ2-2 and V is TRBV7-8; D ambiguous. V was clipped by 5 bases and J by 0 bases, with 10 bases between them. The CDR3 extends over 15 amino acids. Germline V gives CDR1 SGHVS, CDR2 FQNEAQ.

V is TRBV7-2 and J is TRBJ1-2; 8 bases are a match to TRBD1. Per germline, CDR1 SGHTA and CDR2 FQGNSA. The CDR3 is 15 amino acids. The V segment lost 1 base and the J segment 6 bases; nucleotides outside the gene matches: 7. For the CDR3, the DNA is TGTGCCAGCAGCTTAGGCGGAGCAGGGGGCGATGGCTACACCTTC. Translation gives CASSLGGAGGDGYTF.

This clonotype came up many times. CDR3 nucleotides: TGCAGTGCAGAACTAGCGGGAGGAGCGGAGACCCAGTACTTC. Encoded protein: CSAELAGGAETQYF. The V call is TRBV20-1, the J call TRBJ2-5, with 12 positions matching TRBD2. The CDR3 spans 14 residues. CDR1 and CDR2 from the germline V gene are DFQATT and SNEGSKA (reference sequence). V lost 6 bases to trimming and J lost 5 bases; unmatched junction nucleotides: 7.

Only a few counts were recorded for this clonotype. Here the CDR3 reads CAWRQQLNTEAFF. CDR3 nucleotide sequence: TGTGCCTGGAGACAACAGCTAAACACTGAAGCTTTCTTT. This chain links TRBV30 with TRBJ1-1; D is ambiguous. This CDR3 is built from 13 residues. In germline, CDR1 is GTSNPN, CDR2 SVGIG (reference sequence). V lost 3 bases, J lost 2 bases, and 10 bases lay in between.

The table lists this clonotype with many counts. The rearrangement uses TRBV4-1 and TRBJ1-5, with D uncertain. Germline loops: CDR1 MGHRA, CDR2 YSYEKL. Between the trimmed V and J ends, which lost 0 bases and 9 bases, there was a span of 3 bases. CDR3 length equals 11 residues. The CDR3 bases are TGCGCCAGCAGCCAAGACGGGCCCCAGCATTTT. Its translation: CASSQDGPQHF.

This clonotype was detected many times. The chain couples TRBV9 to TRBJ1-6; D remains unclear. The CDR3 extends over 12 amino acids. The germline V gene encodes CDR1 SGDLS and CDR2 YYNGEE. V lost 0 bases to trimming and J lost 10 bases, with 5 bases between them. DNA of the CDR3: TGTGCCAGCAGCGTAGCTGGATCACCCCTCCACTTT. It yields the protein CASSVAGSPLHF. The entire variable domain, with the rest obtained from reference TRBV9 and TRBJ1-6, is as follows: DSGVTQTPKHLITATGQRVTLRCSPRSGDLSVYWYQQSLDQGLQFLIQYYNGEERAKGNILERFSAQQFPDLHSELNLSSLELGDSALYFCASSVAGSPLHFGNGTRLTVT.

The chain couples TRBV19 to TRBJ2-5; no clear D gene. This CDR3 is built from 14 residues. V was trimmed by 7 bases and J by 4 bases, leaving 16 bases between them. CDR1 is LNHDA and CDR2 is SQIVND in the germline V gene (reference sequence). DNA for the CDR3: TGTGCCAGTACCAAGGACCACCCGGGAGAGACCCAGTACTTC. As protein: CASTKDHPGETQYF.

This clonotype was observed many times. V gene TRBV5-1 combines with J gene TRBJ1-1; D possibly corresponds to TRBD1 (6 bases). The V gene's germline CDR1 is SGHRS and CDR2 YFSETQ. V was clipped by 0 bases and J by 2 bases, with 14 bases between them. This CDR3 region has 16 residues. In DNA, the CDR3 is TGCGCCAGCAGCTTGGACGGGGGGCGCACCAACACTGAAGCTTTCTTT. It specifies CASSLDGGRTNTEAFF.

The sample holds many counts of this clonotype. The chain carries TRBV30 and TRBJ1-1; possibly TRBD1 for D (5 bases). Germline assignment: CDR1 GTSNPN and CDR2 SVGIG (reference sequence). CDR3 length equals 14 residues. The V gene lost 0 bases and the J gene lost 5 bases, with 13 bases spanning the gap. Here the CDR3 DNA reads TGTGCCTGGAGTGTACCTGGGGGTAGGACTGAAGCTTTCTTT. Translated, it gives CAWSVPGGRTEAFF.

This clonotype was recorded many times. This rearrangement joins TRBV27 to TRBJ1-1; D gene ambiguous. The CDR3 runs 15 residues. Germline assignment: CDR1 MNHEY and CDR2 SMNVEV (reference sequence). With 7 bases removed from V and 1 base from J, the gap between germline ends came to 16 bases. In DNA, the CDR3 is TGTGCCAGCAACAGCCCCGGCATGGGGAACACTGAAGCTTTCTTT. As protein: CASNSPGMGNTEAFF.

This clonotype was seen ten or more times. V and J are TRBV30 and TRBJ2-5; D possibly corresponds to TRBD2 (6 bases). The CDR3 contains 13 residues. The V gene's germline CDR1 is GTSNPN and CDR2 SVGIG (reference sequence). V was cut by 1 base and J by 2 bases, with 8 bases left in between. Here the CDR3 DNA reads TGTGCCTGGAGTGACGGGAGACAAGAGACCCAGTACTTC. Its protein is CAWSDGRQETQYF.

This clonotype was recorded many times. This chain links TRBV12-3 or TRBV12-4 with TRBJ2-3, with TRBD2 matching over 8 bases. The CDR3 has 16 residues. Trimming took 5 bases from V and 4 from J; bases not matched to a gene: 11. The CDR3 DNA sequence: TGTGCCAGCAGTCGCAAGCTAGCGGGCGGGGCAGATACGCAGTATTTT. Amino acid sequence: CASSRKLAGGADTQYF.

The sample holds many counts of this clonotype. Being one base from a much bigger clone, this may be a read error. Because the CDR3 is missing its conserved closing phenylalanine or tryptophan, this is likely a read error. This chain links TRBV6-1 with TRBJ1-1; possible D gene TRBD1, 6 bases. The V and J ends lost 5 bases and 1 base respectively, with 8 bases between them. The germline V gene encodes CDR1 MNHNS and CDR2 SASEGT. This CDR3 spans 13 amino acids. CDR3 DNA: TGTGCCAGCAGTAAGGGACAGAACACTGAAGCTTTCCTT. This sequence encodes CASSKGQNTEAFL.

This clonotype came up many times. The chain is built from TRBV24-1 and TRBJ2-5; no reliable D call. CDR3 length: 13 residues. The germline V gene has CDR1 KGHDR and CDR2 SFDVKD. V lost 2 bases and J 4 bases, leaving 7 bases between the germline ends. The DNA of the CDR3 is TGTGCCACCAGTGATTCCCCTGGAGAGACCCAGTACTTC. The encoded protein is CATSDSPGETQYF.

This clonotype was picked up many times. V usage is TRBV6-1 and J usage is TRBJ1-2; D is unclear. Trimming left V 1 base short and J 2 bases short, with 20 bases between. The CDR3 has 18 amino acids. From germline, CDR1 is MNHNS and CDR2 SASEGT. CDR3 protein: CASSEDLFSTGGNYGYTF. The CDR3 region has the DNA TGTGCCAGCAGTGAAGACTTGTTCAGCACCGGAGGCAACTATGGCTACACCTTC.

This clonotype was seen at least ten times. No conserved phenylalanine or tryptophan ends this CDR3, so it is likely a read error. The chain employs TRBV5-1 and TRBJ1-1, with a possible D match to TRBD1 (6 bases). The germline CDR1 and CDR2 sequences are SGHRS and YFSETQ. This CDR3 has 14 residues. Trimming pared 4 bases from V and 6 bases from J, leaving 16 bases between. The CDR3 region has the DNA TGCGCCAGCAGCCCCACACAGGGCCCTGCTGAAGCTTTCCTT. This encodes CASSPTQGPAEAFL.

This clonotype has a count of ten or more. The chain carries TRBV5-1 and TRBJ2-7, with 7 bases aligning to TRBD1. V lost 0 bases to trimming and J lost 3 bases; unmatched junction nucleotides: 9. The CDR3 extends over 16 amino acids. Germline V gene data show CDR1 as SGHRS and CDR2 as YFSETQ. As DNA, the CDR3 is TGCGCCAGCAGCTTGGCCTCCGGGACAGCGATCTACGAGCAGTACTTC. It is translated as CASSLASGTAIYEQYF.

This clonotype has just a few counts. V and J are TRBV30 and TRBJ2-4; TRBD2 agrees at 9 bases. The CDR3 is 17 residues long. CDR1 is GTSNPN and CDR2 is SVGIG in the germline V gene (reference sequence). J lost 6 bases, V lost 4 bases, and 16 bases had no gene match. The CDR3 region is CAWNPRGGVPSRNIQYF. In nucleotides, the CDR3 is TGTGCCTGGAACCCACGCGGGGGGGTCCCTTCCAGAAACATTCAGTACTTC.

This clonotype has ten or more counts. This sequence joins TRBV2 and TRBJ2-5; 12 bases match TRBD2. The CDR3 has 17 amino acids. The V gene end was trimmed by 9 bases and the J gene end by 0 bases; junction bases not matched to a gene: 11. CDR1 and CDR2 from the germline V gene are SNHLY and FYNNEI. The CDR3 nucleotides read TGTGCCAGATCCTGGACTAGCGGGGTTTTCGACCAAGAGACCCAGTACTTC. Protein product: CARSWTSGVFDQETQYF.

Comment on this clonotype: The junction and the germline gene differ at one end; a read error may be behind it. The chain has TRBV6-5 and TRBJ1-2; weak D call: TRBD1 (6 bases). Germline V gene data show CDR1 as MNHEY and CDR2 as SVGAGI. The CDR3 length is 14 residues. Written as DNA, the CDR3 is TGTTCCAGCAGTTACTGGGGGGCCCCCTATGGCTACACCTTC. Translation gives CSSSYWGAPYGYTF.

This clonotype came up many times. The rearrangement joins TRBV15 to TRBJ2-7, with D perhaps matching TRBD1 or TRBD2 (5 bases each). The germline V gene has CDR1 LNHNV and CDR2 YYDKDF (reference sequence). Trimming removed 0 bases from V and 3 bases from J, with 9 bases in between. The CDR3 sequence is 14 residues long. The CDR3 here is CATSRDSGGYEQYF. The CDR3 nucleotides are TGTGCCACCAGCAGAGATAGTGGGGGCTACGAGCAGTACTTC. Variable domain in full (rest from reference TRBV15 and TRBJ2-7): DAMVIQNPRYQVTQFGKPVTLSCSQTLNHNVMYWYQQKSSQAPKLLFHYYDKDFNNEADTPDNFQSRRPNTSFCFLDIRSPGLGDTAMYLCATSRDSGGYEQYFGPGTRLTVT.

Only a few counts were recorded for this clonotype. The rearrangement links TRBV5-5 to TRBJ1-2; perhaps TRBD1 as D (6 bases). CDR1 is SGHKS and CDR2 is YYEKEE in the germline V gene (reference sequence). The CDR3 is 16 residues long. V lost 0 bases, J lost 1 base, and 13 bases lay in between. DNA for the CDR3: TGTGCCAGCAGCTTGGGGGCAGGGGATGTTAACTATGGCTACACCTTC. Translated, it gives CASSLGAGDVNYGYTF.

This clonotype was counted at least ten times. V is TRBV14 and J is TRBJ1-5; 7 bases align to TRBD1. J gave up 3 bases and V 3 bases, and 8 bases lay outside the gene matches. The CDR3 length is 16 residues. The V gene's germline CDR1 is SGHDN and CDR2 FVKESK. For the CDR3, the DNA is TGTGCCAGCAGCCACCTAGGGGGACAGTTCAATCAGCCCCAGCATTTT. Amino acids: CASSHLGGQFNQPQHF.

This clonotype was counted at least ten times. The chain carries TRBV6-1 and TRBJ2-7; TRBD1 matches at 8 bases. Germline V gene data show CDR1 as MNHNS and CDR2 as SASEGT. The CDR3 is 15 amino acids. V lost 6 bases to trimming and J lost 2 bases; unmatched junction nucleotides: 9. CDR3 residues: CASRDGGDRTYEQYF. The CDR3 DNA reads TGTGCCAGCAGGGATGGTGGGGACAGGACCTACGAGCAGTACTTC.

This clonotype was found many times. The chain couples TRBV3-1 to TRBJ1-2; maybe TRBD1 (5 bases). The V end lost 0 bases, the J end lost 3 bases, and 14 bases lay between the germline ends. CDR1 LGHDT and CDR2 YNNKEL come from the germline V gene (reference sequence). The CDR3 covers 16 residues. This CDR3 is CASSQEFGGTDYGYTF. CDR3 in DNA: TGTGCCAGCAGCCAAGAATTCGGAGGGACGGACTATGGCTACACCTTC.

In this sample, this clonotype turned up many times. The rearrangement uses TRBV6-5 and TRBJ1-2, with 8 nucleotides matching TRBD1. Germline lookup yields CDR1 MNHEY and CDR2 SVGAGI. The CDR3 length is 16 residues. J gave up 2 bases and V 6 bases, and 11 bases lay outside the gene matches. CDR3 DNA sequence: TGTGCCAGCAGGCTAAGGGAGACAGGGGTGAACTATGGCTACACCTTC. Residues: CASRLRETGVNYGYTF.